One sample yielded the 17 T cell receptor beta chains listed below, sequenced in a study of blood T cell repertoires in COVID-19. Using immunoSEQ multiplex PCR, the repertoire was profiled, and TCRdb retains in-frame clones only, with some absent. The sample consists of more than 70,000 clones, around nine tenths of them appearing once. What was sequenced was peripheral blood. Source of these receptors: a man in his fifties with active or convalescent COVID-19.

The chain uses TRBV7-2 and TRBJ2-3, with TRBD2 as a possible D gene (7 bases). Germline CDR1 and CDR2: SGHTA and FQGNSA. V was pared by 5 bases and J by 6 bases, with 21 bases between. The CDR3 loop spans 16 amino acids. The CDR3 DNA follows: TGTGCCAGCAGCAACTCTTGGGGGGGCGGTGCGGATACGCAGTATTTT. Translating it yields CASSNSWGGGADTQYF.

The chain carries TRBV24-1 and TRBJ2-5; 14 nucleotides agree with TRBD2. The CDR3 runs to 16 residues. V was clipped by 0 bases and J by 5 bases; unmatched bases: 1. CDR1 KGHDR and CDR2 SFDVKD come from the germline V gene. DNA for the CDR3: TGTGCCACCAGTGATTTGAGGACTAGCGGGGGGGAGACCCAGTACTTC. It yields the protein CATSDLRTSGGETQYF.

This rearrangement joins TRBV19 to TRBJ2-2; TRBD1 agrees at 9 bases. Trimming cost V 6 bases and J 6 bases; bases outside gene matches: 5. The CDR3 runs to 14 residues. Per germline, CDR1 LNHDA and CDR2 SQIVND (reference sequence). The CDR3 nucleotides read TGTGCCAGTAGGACGGGACAGGGCGCCGGGGAGCTGTTTTTT. Protein: CASRTGQGAGELFF. The entire variable domain, with the rest obtained from reference TRBV19 and TRBJ2-2, is as follows: DGGITQSPKYLFRKEGQNVTLSCEQNLNHDAMYWYRQDPGQGLRLIYYSQIVNDFQKGDIAEGYSVSREKKESFPLTVTSAQKNPTAFYLCASRTGQGAGELFFGEGSRLTVL.

This clone is a singleton in its sample. The chain links TRBV4-1 to TRBJ1-6; the D is unclear. CDR1 is MGHRA and CDR2 is YSYEKL in the germline V gene. The CDR3 is 16 amino acids. Trimming stripped 4 bases from V and 0 bases from J, with 10 bases between. CDR3 sequence reads: CASSRQGSSYNSPLHF. CDR3 coding DNA: TGCGCCAGCAGCCGACAAGGGAGCTCCTATAATTCACCCCTCCACTTT.

Only one count was recorded for this clone. One junction end does not reproduce the germline sequence, and a read error may be involved. The chain uses TRBV11-2 and TRBJ2-1; TRBD1 agrees at 7 bases. Looked up from germline, CDR1 is SGHAT and CDR2 is FQNNGV. This CDR3 has 14 residues. The CDR3 DNA reads TGTGCCAGCAGCTTAGATGGTTCGACAGGGTCAAGAATCTTC. Protein product: CASSLDGSTGSRIF.

The V and J genes are TRBV6-1 and TRBJ2-7, with 9 positions matching TRBD1. This CDR3 comprises 18 residues. V shed 1 base, J shed 3 bases, and the junction held 13 bases outside the gene matches. Per germline, CDR1 MNHNS and CDR2 SASEGT. The CDR3 loop reads CASSEVDGVGQGIYEQYV. Written as DNA, the CDR3 is TGTGCCAGCAGTGAAGTTGATGGGGTGGGACAGGGTATCTACGAGCAGTACGTC.

DNA of the CDR3: TGTGCCATCAGTGAGTCGGGCGGGTTTTCCGGGGAGCTGTTTTTT. Translated, it gives CAISESGGFSGELFF. The chain employs TRBV10-3 and TRBJ2-2; perhaps TRBD2 as D (5 bases). Trimming removed 0 bases from V and 6 bases from J, with 11 bases in between. Per germline, CDR1 ENHRY and CDR2 SYGVKD. There are 15 residues in the CDR3.

The chain is built from TRBV5-1 and TRBJ2-3; 9 positions agree with TRBD2. After removal of 0 bases from V and 1 base from J, the junction contained 3 bases not matched to a gene. The CDR3 extends over 16 amino acids. Looked up from germline, CDR1 is SGHRS and CDR2 is YFSETQ. The CDR3 DNA reads TGCGCCAGCAGCTTGGGGGCTAGCGGGGGCACAGATACGCAGTATTTT. It is translated as CASSLGASGGTDTQYF.

This chain connects TRBV7-2 to TRBJ2-6; D is uncertain. In germline, CDR1 is SGHTA, CDR2 FQGNSA. This CDR3 is 16 amino acids long. V was shortened by 5 bases and J by 4 bases, with 15 bases between the two germline ends. The CDR3 nucleotides read TGTGCCAGCAGCCTTTCCTTCTTGGCCGGGGCCAACGTCCTGACTTTC. It specifies CASSLSFLAGANVLTF.

The gene calls are TRBV7-2 and TRBJ2-5, with 9 bases identical to TRBD2. Germline V gives CDR1 SGHTA, CDR2 FQGNSA. The J segment lost 5 bases and the V segment lost 5 bases, leaving 12 bases of the junction unmatched. The CDR3 is 16 amino acids. CDR3 sequence reads: CASSPPRVAGEETQYF. The DNA of the CDR3 is TGTGCCAGCAGCCCCCCACGAGTAGCGGGGGAGGAGACCCAGTACTTC.

The chain links TRBV6-2 or TRBV6-3 to TRBJ2-3; 7 nucleotides agree with TRBD2. The CDR3 loop spans 12 amino acids. The trim removed 1 base at V and 9 bases at J, leaving 1 base unmatched. CDR1 MNHEY and CDR2 SVGEGT come from the germline V gene. CDR3 sequence: CASSYWGGTQYF. The CDR3 DNA sequence: TGTGCCAGCAGTTACTGGGGAGGGACGCAGTATTTT.

This clone was picked up a small number of times. The chain has TRBV6-5 and TRBJ1-5, with D tentatively TRBD1 (6 bases). V gave up 6 bases and J gave up 1 base, with 13 bases separating them. This CDR3 region has 15 residues. CDR1 is MNHEY and CDR2 is SVGAGI in the germline V gene. This chain's CDR3 is CASSKGQMSNQPQHF. The CDR3 region has the DNA TGTGCCAGCAGCAAAGGACAGATGAGCAATCAGCCCCAGCATTTT.

The chain carries TRBV24-1 and TRBJ2-2, with D tentatively TRBD1 (6 bases). The CDR3 length is 17 residues. Per germline, CDR1 KGHDR and CDR2 SFDVKD. V shed 4 bases and J shed 1 base, with 15 bases lying between them. CDR3 in amino acids: CATSDPQGDRNTGELFF. The CDR3 nucleotides read TGTGCCACCAGTGACCCACAGGGAGACCGGAACACCGGGGAGCTGTTTTTT.

The rearrangement uses TRBV18 and TRBJ1-2, with TRBD1 matching over 7 bases. Germline V gene lookup returns CDR1 KGHSH and CDR2 LQKENI. This CDR3 is built from 14 residues. V dropped 3 bases and J dropped 6; count of bases not matched to a gene: 7. This chain's CDR3 is CASSPNGQDDGYTF. The CDR3 nucleotides read TGTGCCAGCTCACCTAACGGACAGGACGATGGCTACACCTTC.

The genes are TRBV19 and TRBJ1-5, with 10 bases aligning to TRBD1. CDR1 is LNHDA, CDR2 SQIVND, per germline (reference sequence). With V trimmed by 7 bases and J by 9 bases, 12 bases remained unmatched. The CDR3 covers 15 residues. DNA of the CDR3: TGTGCCAGTACCCCGACAGGGGGCGTTTTGGGGCCCCAGCATTTT. Protein: CASTPTGGVLGPQHF.

The chain links TRBV7-9 to TRBJ2-1; 7 nucleotides align to TRBD1. In germline, CDR1 is SEHNR, CDR2 FQNEAQ (reference sequence). The CDR3 length is 14 residues. J was trimmed by 7 bases and V by 5 bases; bases with no gene match: 8. The CDR3 region is CASSQDRSENEQFF. The DNA of the CDR3 is TGTGCCAGCAGCCAGGACAGGTCTGAAAATGAGCAGTTCTTC.

Only one count was recorded for this clone. This rearrangement joins TRBV19 to TRBJ1-6; 7 bases agree with TRBD1. The CDR3 runs 16 residues. The J segment lost 6 bases and the V segment lost 7 bases, leaving 12 bases of the junction unmatched. Germline V CDR1 and CDR2: LNHDA, SQIVND (reference sequence). CDR3 sequence reads: CASIDNPGGPNSPLHF. The DNA for the CDR3 is TGTGCCAGTATAGACAACCCAGGGGGTCCTAATTCACCCCTCCACTTT.